These 8 T cell receptor beta chains share one sample of origin, sequenced in a study of metastatic and nonmetastatic thyroid tumors. TCRdb reanalyzed the PCR reads with MiXCR. Here the sample spans roughly 6,100 clones, approximately 33% being singletons. No patient received treatment before thyroid surgery. The material sequenced was adjacent normal tissue. The receptors originated from a male donor with papillary thyroid cancer or a benign thyroid nodule (not recorded which). Some clones in this sample may be carry-over from other donors' samples.

To note about this clone: In this CDR3 the conserved last residue, phenylalanine or tryptophan, is missing, so a read error is likely. The genes are TRBV5-8 and TRBJ2-3; 11 positions agree with TRBD2. The CDR3 totals 15 residues. The germline V gene encodes CDR1 SGHTS and CDR2 YDEGEE. The CDR3 spells CASSLGLAGTDTQYS. For the CDR3, the DNA is TGCGCCAGCAGCTTGGGACTAGCGGGCACAGATACGCAGTATTCT.

This sequence joins TRBV5-1 and TRBJ2-7; D gene ambiguous. This CDR3 is 14 amino acids long. Germline CDR1 is SGHRS and CDR2 is YFSETQ. Trimming pared 6 bases from V and 2 bases from J, leaving 15 bases between. CDR3 nucleotide sequence: TGCGCCAGCACCCTGACGTCTGGGACCTACGAGCAGTACTTC. Protein: CASTLTSGTYEQYF.

The chain joins TRBV5-1 to TRBJ1-1; 7 bases line up with TRBD1. Losses at the gene ends were 1 base for V and 5 bases for J; bases not matched to a gene: 8. Germline CDR1 and CDR2: SGHRS and YFSETQ. CDR3 length equals 15 residues. The CDR3 loop is CASSLSLTGSTEAFF. The CDR3 region has the DNA TGCGCCAGCAGCTTGTCCCTGACAGGGAGTACTGAAGCTTTCTTT. Together with reference TRBV5-1 and TRBJ1-1, the CDR3 gives the full variable domain: KAGVTQTPRYLIKTRGQQVTLSCSPISGHRSVSWYQQTPGQGLQFLFEYFSETQRNKGNFPGRFSGRQFSNSRSEMNVSTLELGDSALYLCASSLSLTGSTEAFFGQGTRLTVV.

A word on this clone: At one end the junction does not follow the germline gene, possibly because of a read error. The chain couples TRBV14 to TRBJ1-1, with no clear D. From germline, CDR1 is SGHDN and CDR2 FVKESK. CDR3 length: 14 residues. The CDR3 nucleotides are TGTGCCAGCATCCAAGTTGCGGGTAACACTGAAGTTTTCTTT. This encodes CASIQVAGNTEVFF. Supplemented by reference TRBV14 and TRBJ1-1, the full variable domain reads EAGVTQFPSHSVIEKGQTVTLRCDPISGHDNLYWYRRVMGKEIKFLLHFVKESKQDESGMPNNRFLAERTGGTYSTLKVQPAELEDSGVYFCASIQVAGNTEVFFGQGTRLTVV.

J is TRBJ2-3 and V is TRBV19; perhaps TRBD2 as D (7 bases). Germline CDR1 is LNHDA and CDR2 is SQIVND (reference sequence). The V end lost 2 bases, the J end lost 4 bases, and 10 bases lay between the germline ends. The CDR3 sequence is 14 residues long. The chain's CDR3 is CASSISGGADTQYF. CDR3 sequence (DNA): TGTGCCAGTAGTATATCGGGGGGCGCAGATACGCAGTATTTT. Drawing the rest from reference TRBV19 and TRBJ2-3, the complete variable domain is DGGITQSPKYLFRKEGQNVTLSCEQNLNHDAMYWYRQDPGQGLRLIYYSQIVNDFQKGDIAEGYSVSREKKESFPLTVTSAQKNPTAFYLCASSISGGADTQYFGPGTRLTVL.

Only a few counts were recorded for this clone. An end of the junction does not agree with germline; a read error may underlie this. This chain uses TRBV6-1 with TRBJ2-2, with a tentative D call TRBD1 (5 bases). The germline V gene encodes CDR1 MNHNS and CDR2 SASEGT. This CDR3 region has 14 residues. CDR3 sequence (DNA): TGTGCCAGCAGTAGACACAGGTTGACCGGTGAGCTGTTTTTT. As protein: CASSRHRLTGELFF.

This clone has a handful of counts. This chain links TRBV11-1 with TRBJ2-7; 12 bases align to TRBD2. This CDR3 region has 16 residues. The V and J ends lost 1 base and 5 bases, in that order; junction bases with no gene match: 6. The germline CDR1 and CDR2 sequences are SGHAT and FQDESV (reference sequence). This CDR3 reads CASSLGLAGDLDEQYF. CDR3 bases: TGTGCCAGCAGCTTAGGACTAGCGGGAGATCTCGACGAGCAGTACTTC.

This clone was picked up one time. This chain links TRBV4-3 with TRBJ2-7; D is possibly TRBD2 (6 bases). Germline loops: CDR1 LGHNA, CDR2 YSLEER. Trimming cost V 0 bases and J 8 bases, with 17 bases left between them. The CDR3 runs to 15 residues. CDR3 in DNA: TGCGCCAGCAGCCAAGATCTGGGCGGGACCTCCCAGCAGTACTTC. It codes for CASSQDLGGTSQQYF.